This TCR beta chain was sequenced for a study of tumor and adjacent non-tumor tissue in lung cancer. Study overall: The patients, some ten men and about 5 women, were about 31 to 76 with stage I to III disease. Samples averaged around 4 million productive TCRbeta reads each.

This clonotype was counted once. This sample's RNA came from whole unsorted tissue. TCRbeta libraries were built with three rounds of nested PCR, modified from ARM-PCR. Each CDR3 protein gets one entry after TCRdb re-called the multiplex PCR reads with MiXCR. Of roughly 140,000 distinct CDR3 sequences in the sample, 60% to 70% were seen once. V lost 4 bases and J lost 5, with 9 bases in between. Germline values: CDR1 SGHAT, CDR2 FQNNGV. This CDR3 is 13 amino acids long. The chain has TRBV11-2 and TRBJ1-5; no reliable D call. This receptor was identified in a man aged 55 to 70 with small cell lung cancer. The sample consisted of lung tumor tissue. CDR3 nucleotide sequence: TGTGCCAGCAGCTCATTGGGGTATCAGCCCCAGCATTTT. Its protein product is CASSSLGYQPQHF.